This T cell receptor (beta chain) derives from a study of T cells in pancreatic ductal adenocarcinoma. V lost 6 bases, J lost 3 bases, and 11 bases lay in between. The germline V gene encodes CDR1 ENHRY and CDR2 SYGVKD. This CDR3 is built from 13 residues. Surgery without prior neoadjuvant therapy was the treatment of the selected pancreatic ductal adenocarcinoma patients. TCRdb keeps only in-frame clones here, not all; method: immunoSEQ multiplex PCR. This sample yields some 4,500 clones, of which about 71% are seen a single time; about 14% belongs to the top ten. The TCR originated in a human donor with pancreatic ductal adenocarcinoma. Sequenced input: pancreatic tumor tissue. This rearrangement joins TRBV10-3 to TRBJ1-1; D call uncertain. The CDR3 nucleotides read TGTGCCATCAGGGACCCTGGGGACACTGAAGCTTTCTTT. Its translation is CAIRDPGDTEAFF.